The source of this T cell receptor beta chain is a study of blood T cell repertoires in COVID-19. Study-wide context: The study drew acute and convalescent COVID-19 samples from the United States, Italy and Spain.

This clone came up a few times. Libraries were prepared by immunoSEQ multiplex PCR; TCRdb keeps only in-frame clonotypes and omits some of them. The sample comprises nearly 110,000 clones, over 55% of which are singletons, and 0.9% rests with the top ten. Germline V gene sequence: CDR1 LNHDA, CDR2 SQIVND (reference sequence). The V gene lost 3 bases and the J gene lost 6 bases, with 14 bases spanning the gap. The CDR3 totals 14 residues. This TCR came from a human donor with acute or convalescent COVID-19. The donor label of this sample is uncertain. J is TRBJ1-1 and V is TRBV19; no reliable D call. Sequenced material: peripheral blood. The CDR3 DNA reads TGTGCCAGTAGTATCGGGCAGCCCGGGGCTGAAGCTTTCTTT. This gives the protein CASSIGQPGAEAFF.